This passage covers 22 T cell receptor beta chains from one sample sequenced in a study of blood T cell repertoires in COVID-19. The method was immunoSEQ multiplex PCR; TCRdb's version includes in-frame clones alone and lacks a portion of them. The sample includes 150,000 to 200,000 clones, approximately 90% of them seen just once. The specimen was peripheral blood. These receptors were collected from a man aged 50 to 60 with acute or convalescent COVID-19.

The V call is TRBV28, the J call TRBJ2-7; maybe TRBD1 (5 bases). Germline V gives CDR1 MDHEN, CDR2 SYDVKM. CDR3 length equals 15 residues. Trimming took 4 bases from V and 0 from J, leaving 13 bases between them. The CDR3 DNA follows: TGTGCCAGCAGTTGGGGCAGGAAAGGCTCCTACGAGCAGTACGTC. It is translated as CASSWGRKGSYEQYV.

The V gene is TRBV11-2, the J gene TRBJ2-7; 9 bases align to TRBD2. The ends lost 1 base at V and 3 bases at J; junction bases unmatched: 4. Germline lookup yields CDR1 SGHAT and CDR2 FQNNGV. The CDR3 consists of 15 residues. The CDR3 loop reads CASSLGLAEGYEQYV. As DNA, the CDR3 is TGTGCCAGCAGCTTAGGACTAGCGGAAGGCTACGAGCAGTACGTC.

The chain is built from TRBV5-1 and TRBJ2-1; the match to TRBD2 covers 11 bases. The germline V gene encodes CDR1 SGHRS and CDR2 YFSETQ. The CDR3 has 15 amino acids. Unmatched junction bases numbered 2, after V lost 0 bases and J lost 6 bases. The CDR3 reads CASSLALAGVNEQFF. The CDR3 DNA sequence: TGCGCCAGCAGCTTGGCACTAGCGGGAGTCAATGAGCAGTTCTTC.

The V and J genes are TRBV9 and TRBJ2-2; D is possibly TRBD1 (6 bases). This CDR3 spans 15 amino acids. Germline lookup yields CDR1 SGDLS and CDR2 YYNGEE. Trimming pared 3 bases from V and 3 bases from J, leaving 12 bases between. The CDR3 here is CASSAQGSYTGELFF. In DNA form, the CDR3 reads TGTGCCAGCAGCGCCCAGGGGTCCTACACCGGGGAGCTGTTTTTT. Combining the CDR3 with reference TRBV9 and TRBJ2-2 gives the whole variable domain DSGVTQTPKHLITATGQRVTLRCSPRSGDLSVYWYQQSLDQGLQFLIQYYNGEERAKGNILERFSAQQFPDLHSELNLSSLELGDSALYFCASSAQGSYTGELFFGEGSRLTVL.

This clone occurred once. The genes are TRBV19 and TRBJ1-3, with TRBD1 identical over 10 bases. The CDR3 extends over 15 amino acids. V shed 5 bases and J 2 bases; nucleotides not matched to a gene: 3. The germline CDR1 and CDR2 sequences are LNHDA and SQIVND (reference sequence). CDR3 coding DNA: TGTGCCAGTAGTGACGACAGGGGGCCTGGAAACACCATATATTTT. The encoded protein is CASSDDRGPGNTIYF.

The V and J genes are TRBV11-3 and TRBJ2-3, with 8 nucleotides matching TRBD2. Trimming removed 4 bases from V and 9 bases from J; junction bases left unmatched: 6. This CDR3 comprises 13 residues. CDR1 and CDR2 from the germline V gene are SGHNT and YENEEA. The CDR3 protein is CASSSQGLGTQYF. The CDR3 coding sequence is TGTGCCAGCAGCTCCCAGGGACTAGGAACGCAGTATTTT.

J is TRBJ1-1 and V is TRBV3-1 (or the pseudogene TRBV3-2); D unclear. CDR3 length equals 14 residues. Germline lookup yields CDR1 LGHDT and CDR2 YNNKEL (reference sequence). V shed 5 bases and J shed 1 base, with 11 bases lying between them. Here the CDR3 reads CASSSPGQNTEAFF. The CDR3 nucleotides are TGTGCCAGCAGCTCACCGGGTCAGAACACTGAAGCTTTCTTT.

The CDR3: CAISDSVQASGNTIYF. DNA of the CDR3: TGTGCCATCAGTGACTCGGTCCAGGCCTCTGGAAACACCATATATTTT. V is TRBV10-3 and J is TRBJ1-3, with D unclear. Trimming shortened V by 3 bases and J by 0 bases, and 12 bases separated the two germline ends. Germline assignment: CDR1 ENHRY and CDR2 SYGVKD. The CDR3 is made up of 16 amino acids.

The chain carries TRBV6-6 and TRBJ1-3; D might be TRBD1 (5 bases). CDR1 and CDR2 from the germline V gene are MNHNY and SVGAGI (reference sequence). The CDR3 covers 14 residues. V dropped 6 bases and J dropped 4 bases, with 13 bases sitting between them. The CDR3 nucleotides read TGTGCCAGCAGCCCCCGACAGACCGGAAACACCATATATTTT. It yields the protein CASSPRQTGNTIYF.

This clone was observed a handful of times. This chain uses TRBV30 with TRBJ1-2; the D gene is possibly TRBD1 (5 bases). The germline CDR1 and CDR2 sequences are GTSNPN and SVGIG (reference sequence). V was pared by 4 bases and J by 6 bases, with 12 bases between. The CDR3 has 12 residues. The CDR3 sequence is CAWISRVDGYTF. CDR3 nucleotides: TGTGCCTGGATTTCCAGGGTCGATGGCTACACCTTC.

CDR3: CASSQAMGQTYEQYF. CDR3 bases: TGTGCCAGCAGCCAAGCGATGGGACAGACTTACGAGCAGTACTTC. The J gene is TRBJ2-7, the V gene TRBV4-2, with 7 nucleotides matching TRBD1. The V segment lost 1 base and the J segment 4 bases; nucleotides outside the gene matches: 7. CDR3 length: 15 residues. The germline CDR1 and CDR2 sequences are LGHNA and YNFKEQ.

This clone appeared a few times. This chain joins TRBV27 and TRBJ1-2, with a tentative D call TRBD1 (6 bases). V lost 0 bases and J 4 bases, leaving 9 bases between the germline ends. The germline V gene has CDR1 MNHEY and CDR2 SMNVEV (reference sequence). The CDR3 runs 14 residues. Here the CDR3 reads CASSLSGQIYGYTF. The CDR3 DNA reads TGTGCCAGCAGTTTATCAGGACAGATCTATGGCTACACCTTC.

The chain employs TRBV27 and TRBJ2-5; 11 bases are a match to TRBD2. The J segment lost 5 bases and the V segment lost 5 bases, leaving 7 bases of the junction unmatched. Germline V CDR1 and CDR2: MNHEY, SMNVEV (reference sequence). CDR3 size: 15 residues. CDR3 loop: CASSPGLAVGETQYF. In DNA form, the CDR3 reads TGTGCCAGCAGTCCGGGACTAGCGGTTGGGGAGACCCAGTACTTC.

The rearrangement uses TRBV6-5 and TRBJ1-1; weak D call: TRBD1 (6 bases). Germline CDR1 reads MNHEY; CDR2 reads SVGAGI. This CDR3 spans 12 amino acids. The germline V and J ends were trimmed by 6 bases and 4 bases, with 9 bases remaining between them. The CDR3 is CASRTGITEAFF. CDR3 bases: TGTGCCAGCAGGACAGGTATCACTGAAGCTTTCTTT.

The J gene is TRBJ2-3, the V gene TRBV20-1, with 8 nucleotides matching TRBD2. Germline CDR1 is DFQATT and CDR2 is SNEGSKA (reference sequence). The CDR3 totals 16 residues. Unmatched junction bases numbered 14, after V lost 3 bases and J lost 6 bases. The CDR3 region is CSASSGTLPGGDTQYF. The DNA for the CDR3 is TGCAGTGCTAGTAGCGGGACCCTTCCGGGGGGGGATACGCAGTATTTT.

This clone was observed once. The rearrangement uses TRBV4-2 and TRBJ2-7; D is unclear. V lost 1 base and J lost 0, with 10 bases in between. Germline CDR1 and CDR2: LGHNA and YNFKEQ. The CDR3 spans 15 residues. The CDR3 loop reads CASSQAARSSYEQYF. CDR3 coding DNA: TGTGCCAGCAGCCAAGCGGCTCGGAGCTCCTACGAGCAGTACTTC.

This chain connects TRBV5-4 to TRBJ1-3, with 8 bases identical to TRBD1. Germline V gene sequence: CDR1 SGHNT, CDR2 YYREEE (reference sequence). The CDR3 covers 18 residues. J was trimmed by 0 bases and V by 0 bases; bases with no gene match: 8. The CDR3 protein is CASSLGTGSYNSGNTIYF. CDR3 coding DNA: TGTGCCAGCAGCTTGGGGACAGGGTCCTATAACTCTGGAAACACCATATATTTT.

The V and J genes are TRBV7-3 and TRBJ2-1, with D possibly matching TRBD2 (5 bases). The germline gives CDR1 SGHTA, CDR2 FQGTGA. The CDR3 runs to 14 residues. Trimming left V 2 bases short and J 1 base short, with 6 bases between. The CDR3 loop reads CASSLEGSYNEQFF. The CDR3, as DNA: TGTGCCAGCAGCTTAGAGGGTTCCTACAATGAGCAGTTCTTC. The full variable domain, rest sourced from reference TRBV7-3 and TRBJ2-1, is GAGVSQTPSNKVTEKGKYVELRCDPISGHTALYWYRQSLGQGPEFLIYFQGTGAADDSGLPNDRFFAVRPEGSVSTLKIQRTERGDSAVYLCASSLEGSYNEQFFGPGTRLTVL.

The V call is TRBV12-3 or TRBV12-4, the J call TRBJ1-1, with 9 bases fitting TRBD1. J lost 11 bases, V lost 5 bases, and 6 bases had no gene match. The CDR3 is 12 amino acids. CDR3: CASSKGQGRAFF. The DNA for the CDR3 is TGTGCCAGCAGTAAGGGACAGGGTCGGGCTTTCTTT.

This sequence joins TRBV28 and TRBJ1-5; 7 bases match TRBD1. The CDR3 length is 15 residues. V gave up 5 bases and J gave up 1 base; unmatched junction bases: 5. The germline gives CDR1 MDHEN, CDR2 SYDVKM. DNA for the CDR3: TGTGCCAGCAGTCAAGACAGGGACAGCAATCAGCCCCAGCATTTT. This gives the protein CASSQDRDSNQPQHF.

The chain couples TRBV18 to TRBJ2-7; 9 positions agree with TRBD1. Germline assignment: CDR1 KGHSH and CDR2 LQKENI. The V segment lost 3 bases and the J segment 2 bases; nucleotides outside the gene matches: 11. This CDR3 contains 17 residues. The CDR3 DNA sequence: TGTGCCAGCTCACCCATACAGGGGGCAGGGAGCACCTACGAGCAGTACTTC. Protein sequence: CASSPIQGAGSTYEQYF.

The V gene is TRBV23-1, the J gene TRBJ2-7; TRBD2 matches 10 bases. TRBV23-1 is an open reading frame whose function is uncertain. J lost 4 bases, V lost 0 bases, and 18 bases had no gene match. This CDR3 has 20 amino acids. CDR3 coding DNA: TGCGCCAGCAGTCAATCGATCCCCCGGGTAGGTAGCGGGAGGAGGTACGAGCAGTACTTC. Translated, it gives CASSQSIPRVGSGRRYEQYF.